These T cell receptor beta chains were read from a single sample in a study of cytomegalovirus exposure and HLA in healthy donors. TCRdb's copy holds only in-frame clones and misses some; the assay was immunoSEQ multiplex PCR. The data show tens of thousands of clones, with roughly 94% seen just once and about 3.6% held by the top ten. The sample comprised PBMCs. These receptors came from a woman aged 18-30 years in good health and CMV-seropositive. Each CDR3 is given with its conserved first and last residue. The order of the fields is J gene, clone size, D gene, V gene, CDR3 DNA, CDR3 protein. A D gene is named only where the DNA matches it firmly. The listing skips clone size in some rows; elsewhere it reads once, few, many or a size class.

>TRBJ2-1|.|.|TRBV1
TGCACCAGCAGCCAAGATATGGGGGGGGTCAATGAGCAGTTCTTC
CTSSQDMGGVNEQFF
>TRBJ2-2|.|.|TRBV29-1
TGCAGCGTTTCGGGACGAGGTGGCAGGGGAAACACCGGGGAGCTGTTTTTT
CSVSGRGGRGNTGELFF
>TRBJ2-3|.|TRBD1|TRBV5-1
TGCGCCAGCAGAGGACAGGGTACAGATACGCAGTATTTT
CASRGQGTDTQYF
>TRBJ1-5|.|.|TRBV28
TGTGCCAGCAGTTGGAGGCAGGTCAGTCAGCCCCAGCATTTT
CASSWRQVSQPQHF
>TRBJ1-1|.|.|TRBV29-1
TGCAGCGCTCAGGTGAACCTGAACACTGAAGCTTTCTTT
CSAQVNLNTEAFF
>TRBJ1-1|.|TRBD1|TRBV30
TGTGCCTGGAGTGTGGGTCGGATGCTATGGGACAGAGTCTTGAACACTGAAGCTTTCTTT
CAWSVGRMLWDRVLNTEAFF
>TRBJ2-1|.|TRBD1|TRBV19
TGTGCCAGTAGTATAGGGACAGGGGGCATTAATGAGCAGTTCTTC
CASSIGTGGINEQFF
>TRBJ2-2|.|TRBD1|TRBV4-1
TGCGCCAGCAGCCAGCCCCTACAGGGGGCAACCGGGGAGCTGTTTTTT
CASSQPLQGATGELFF
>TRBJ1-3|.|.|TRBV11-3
TGTGCCAGCAGCTCCTGGAGTCCCCAAAACACCATATATTTT
CASSSWSPQNTIYF
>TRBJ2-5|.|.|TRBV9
TGTGCCAGCAGCGTAGGGGGAACAGGTGGGGCGGTAGAGACCCAGTACTTC
CASSVGGTGGAVETQYF
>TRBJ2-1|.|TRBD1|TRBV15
TGTGCCACCAGCAGGACAGGGAGTGATGAGCAGTTCTTC
CATSRTGSDEQFF
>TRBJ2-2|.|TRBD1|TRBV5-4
TGTGCCAGCAGGAACACAGGGGAGTACACCGGGGAGCTGTTTTTT
CASRNTGEYTGELFF
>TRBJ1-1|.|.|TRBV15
TGTGCCACCAGCAGTTTCTTATGGCACAACACTGAAGCTTTCTTT
CATSSFLWHNTEAFF
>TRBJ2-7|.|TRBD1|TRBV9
TGTGCCAGCAGCGTAGGAACAGGGGCGGACTACGAGCAGTACTTC
CASSVGTGADYEQYF
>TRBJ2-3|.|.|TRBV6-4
TGTGCCAGCAGCTCGGGACTCGACACAGATACGCAGTATTTT
CASSSGLDTDTQYF
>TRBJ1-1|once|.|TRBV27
TGTGCCAGCAGTCGTGCGGGCTTGGGCACTGAAGCTTTCTTT
CASSRAGLGTEAFF
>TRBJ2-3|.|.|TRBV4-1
TGCGCCAGCAGCCAGGAGGGGGCGCGAAGCACAGATACGCAGTATTTT
CASSQEGARSTDTQYF
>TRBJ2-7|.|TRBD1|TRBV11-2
TGTGCCAGCAGCTTAGATAGGGGACAGGGTGTGCCCGAGCAGTACTTC
CASSLDRGQGVPEQYF
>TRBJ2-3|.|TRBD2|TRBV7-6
TGTGCCAGCAGCTTAAGACTAGCGGGTAGCACAGATACGCAGTATTTT
CASSLRLAGSTDTQYF
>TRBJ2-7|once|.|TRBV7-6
TGTGCCAGCAGCTTAAGTGGTTTACTAGGCGAGCAGTACTTC
CASSLSGLLGEQYF
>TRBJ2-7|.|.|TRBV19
TGTGCCAGTAGTCAGTTGGACAGCTACGAGCAGTACTTC
CASSQLDSYEQYF
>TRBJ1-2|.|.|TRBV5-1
TGCGCCAGCAGCCTCCCTCTCGGGGAGGCGGATTATGGCTACACCTTC
CASSLPLGEADYGYTF
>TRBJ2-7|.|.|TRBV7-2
TGTGCCAGCAGCCTATGGGCGGGGCCGCAGTACTTC
CASSLWAGPQYF
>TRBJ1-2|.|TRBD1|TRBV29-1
TGCAGCGTTGGGGTACCGGGACAGAACTATGGCTACACCTTC
CSVGVPGQNYGYTF
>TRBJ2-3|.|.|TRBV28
TGTGCCAGCAGTTTGCAGGGTACCTCAGATACGCAGTATTTT
CASSLQGTSDTQYF
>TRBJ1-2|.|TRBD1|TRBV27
TGTGCCAGCAGTGGTTCACCGGGACAGGGTCGTAACTATGGCTACACCTTC
CASSGSPGQGRNYGYTF
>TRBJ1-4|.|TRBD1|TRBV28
TGTGCCAGCAGTTGGCAGGGCAGGGGGCGCGAAAAACTGTTTTTT
CASSWQGRGREKLFF
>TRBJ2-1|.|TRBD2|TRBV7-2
TGTGCCAGCAGCTTAAGGGACGGGACTAGCGGTTCCAATGAGCAGTTCTTC
CASSLRDGTSGSNEQFF
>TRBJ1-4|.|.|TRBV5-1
TGCGCCAGCAGCTTGGGCGGAGACGAAAAACTGTTTTTT
CASSLGGDEKLFF
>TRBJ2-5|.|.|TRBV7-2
TGTGCCAGCAGCTTGACAACTCCCCAAGAGACCCAGTACTTC
CASSLTTPQETQYF
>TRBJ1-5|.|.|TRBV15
TGTGCCACCAGCAGAGCTCCGTATAGCAATCAGCCCCAGCATTTT
CATSRAPYSNQPQHF
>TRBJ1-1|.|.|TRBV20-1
TGCAGTGGTATCCTAGCGATAGCTTTCTTT
CSGILAIAFF
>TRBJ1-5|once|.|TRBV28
TGTGCCAGCAGTTCCCCTATCGCGCCCCAGCATTTT
CASSSPIAPQHF
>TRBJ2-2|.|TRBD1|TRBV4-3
TGCGCCAGCAGCCAAGATTGGCAGGGGGCGGGAAACACCGGGGAGCTGTTTTTT
CASSQDWQGAGNTGELFF
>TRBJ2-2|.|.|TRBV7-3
TGTGCCAGCAGCTTAACCCGCGAAAGCACCGGGGAGCTGTTTTTT
CASSLTRESTGELFF
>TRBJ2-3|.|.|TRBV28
TGTGCCAGCAGTTTATATCGGTTGGGAGGACTGGGCACAGATACGCAGTATTTT
CASSLYRLGGLGTDTQYF
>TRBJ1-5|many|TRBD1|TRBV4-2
TGTGCCAGCAGCCAAGGGACAGGAGGGAGAGATCAGCCCCAGCATTTT
CASSQGTGGRDQPQHF
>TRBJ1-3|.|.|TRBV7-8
TGTGCCAGCAGCTTACATCTATCTGGAAACACCATATATTTT
CASSLHLSGNTIYF
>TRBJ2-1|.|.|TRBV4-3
TGCGCCAGCAGCCAACAGACAGGAGACAATGAGCAGTTCTTC
CASSQQTGDNEQFF
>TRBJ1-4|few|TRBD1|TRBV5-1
TGCGCCAGCAGCTCCATGACAGGGGGCGGGAATGAAAAACTGTTTTTT
CASSSMTGGGNEKLFF
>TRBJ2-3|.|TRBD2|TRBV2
TGTGCCAGCAGTGCCCTTCGGGGGGCAGATACGCAGTATTTT
CASSALRGADTQYF
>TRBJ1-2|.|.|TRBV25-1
TGTGCCAGCAGTCCATATGACAGGAACTATGGCTACACCTTC
CASSPYDRNYGYTF
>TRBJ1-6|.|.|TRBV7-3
TGTGCCAGCAGCTCGGGGGACCGAAATTCACCCCTCCACTTT
CASSSGDRNSPLHF
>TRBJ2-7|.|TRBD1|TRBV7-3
TGTGCCAGCAGCTCGACAGGGGCGGGGGAGCAGTACTTC
CASSSTGAGEQYF
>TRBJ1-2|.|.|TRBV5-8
TGTGCCAGCAGCCCACACCCCGCTCCCTCGGGCTACACCTTC
CASSPHPAPSGYTF
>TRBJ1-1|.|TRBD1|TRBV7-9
TGTGCCAGCAGCCCCTGGGACAGGGCGAACACTGAAGCTTTCTTT
CASSPWDRANTEAFF
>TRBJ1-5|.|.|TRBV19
TGTGCCAGTAGTATAGCCCTTACTACGGGTAATCAGCCCCAGCATTTT
CASSIALTTGNQPQHF
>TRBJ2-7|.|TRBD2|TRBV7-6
TGTGCCAGCAGCTTAGGACAGGGACTAGCCTACGGCGAGCAGTACTTC
CASSLGQGLAYGEQYF
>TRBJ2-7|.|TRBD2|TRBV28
TGTGCCAGCTCGAACGGGAGGGCCAGGTACGAGCAGTACTTC
CASSNGRARYEQYF
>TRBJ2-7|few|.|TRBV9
TGTGCCAGCAGCTCATCAGGGGTCGGGTACGAGCAGTACTTC
CASSSSGVGYEQYF
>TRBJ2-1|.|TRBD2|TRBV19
TGTGCCAGTAGTATTATGACTAGCGGGAGTCGGAATGAGCAGTTCTTC
CASSIMTSGSRNEQFF
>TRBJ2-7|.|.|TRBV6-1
TGTGCCAGCAGTGAAAAGACAGGCTACGAGCAGTACTTC
CASSEKTGYEQYF
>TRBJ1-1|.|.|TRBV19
TGTGCCAGTAGTATGAGTGTGAACACTGAAGCTTTCTTT
CASSMSVNTEAFF